One and the same sample provided the 27 T cell receptor beta chains below, sequenced in a study of metastatic and nonmetastatic thyroid tumors. TCRdb re-called the PCR reads with MiXCR. The data contain tens of thousands of clones, 33% of them singletons. No treatment of any kind had been given to any patient before thyroid surgery. The sample comprised tumor tissue. Receptors originate from a female donor with papillary thyroid cancer or a benign thyroid nodule (not recorded which). Some clones in this sample may be carry-over from other donors' samples.

This clone showed up just once. CDR3 nucleotide sequence: TGCGCCAGCAGCCTGTCCGAGGGGAAGTATGGCTACACCTTC. Translation: CASSLSEGKYGYTF. The chain has TRBV4-1 and TRBJ1-2, with a possible D match to TRBD1 (5 bases). Trimming removed 4 bases at V and 5 bases at J, with 14 bases between. The CDR3 loop spans 14 amino acids. CDR1 MGHRA and CDR2 YSYEKL come from the germline V gene.

The table lists this clone with a few counts. The V gene is TRBV2, the J gene TRBJ2-3, with D possibly matching TRBD2 (6 bases). The CDR3 has 15 amino acids. The germline V and J ends were trimmed by 6 bases and 1 base, with 14 bases remaining between them. Germline lookup yields CDR1 SNHLY and CDR2 FYNNEI. The CDR3 DNA reads TGTGCCAGCAGGCAAGAAGGCGGGGGCACAGATACGCAGTATTTT. This encodes CASRQEGGGTDTQYF.

This clone appeared a few times. This rearrangement joins TRBV27 to TRBJ2-6, with D uncertain. Trimming took off 0 bases at V and 0 bases at J, with 6 bases between the two ends. CDR3 length: 16 amino acids. Germline CDR1 reads MNHEY; CDR2 reads SMNVEV (reference sequence). The CDR3 DNA sequence: TGTGCCAGCAGTTTATCCAGTTCCTCTGGGGCCAACGTCCTGACTTTC. It yields the protein CASSLSSSSGANVLTF. Supplemented by reference TRBV27 and TRBJ2-6, the full variable domain reads EAQVTQNPRYLITVTGKKLTVTCSQNMNHEYMSWYRQDPGLGLRQIYYSMNVEVTDKGDVPEGYKVSRKEKRNFPLILESPSPNQTSLYFCASSLSSSSGANVLTFGAGSRLTVL.

The V and J genes are TRBV2 and TRBJ1-5; D gene ambiguous. The CDR3 is 15 residues long. Trimming removed 6 bases from V and 3 bases from J, with 15 bases in between. Per germline, CDR1 SNHLY and CDR2 FYNNEI. For the CDR3, the DNA is TGTGCCAGCAGCCCAGACCAAACCCCCAATCAGCCCCAGCATTTT. Translation: CASSPDQTPNQPQHF. Full variable domain (missing parts from reference TRBV2 and TRBJ1-5): EPEVTQTPSHQVTQMGQEVILRCVPISNHLYFYWYRQILGQKVEFLVSFYNNEISEKSEIFDDQFSVERPDGSNFTLKIRSTKLEDSAMYFCASSPDQTPNQPQHFGDGTRLSIL.

This rearrangement joins TRBV5-1 to TRBJ2-7; tentatively, D is TRBD1 or TRBD2 (5 bases each). This CDR3 comprises 14 residues. The V end was cut by 0 bases, the J end by 1 base, with 8 bases between. From germline, CDR1 is SGHRS and CDR2 YFSETQ. The CDR3 DNA reads TGCGCCAGCAGCTTGGGAGGGGCTTCCTACGAGCAGTACTTC. Its protein is CASSLGGASYEQYF.

The V gene is TRBV7-8, the J gene TRBJ2-5, with 9 bases matching TRBD1. V trimming: 4 bases; J trimming: 5 bases; junction bases outside the gene matches: 5. The CDR3 extends over 14 amino acids. Germline V gene sequence: CDR1 SGHVS, CDR2 FQNEAQ. The CDR3 sequence: CASSYTGGGETQYF. Written as DNA, the CDR3 is TGTGCCAGCAGCTACACAGGGGGCGGCGAGACCCAGTACTTC.

V is TRBV7-9 and J is TRBJ2-7, with 11 nucleotides matching TRBD2. This CDR3 region has 14 residues. The V segment lost 5 bases and the J segment 6 bases; nucleotides outside the gene matches: 6. Germline V gene data show CDR1 as SEHNR and CDR2 as FQNEAQ (reference sequence). Written as DNA, the CDR3 is TGTGCCAGCAGCCTCTCTAGCGGGAGGAGCGAGCAGTACTTC. Amino acid sequence: CASSLSSGRSEQYF.

This chain uses TRBV11-2 with TRBJ2-6; D perhaps matches TRBD2 (5 bases). Trimming pared 4 bases from V and 4 bases from J, leaving 8 bases between. This CDR3 has 14 amino acids. Germline V CDR1 and CDR2: SGHAT, FQNNGV. The CDR3 region has the DNA TGTGCCAGCAGCTCATCTAGCGGGGCCAACGTCCTGACTTTC. This codes for CASSSSSGANVLTF.

The chain carries TRBV2 and TRBJ2-1; the match to TRBD2 covers 8 bases. The CDR3 runs to 18 residues. J was trimmed by 0 bases and V by 2 bases; bases with no gene match: 9. From germline, CDR1 is SNHLY and CDR2 FYNNEI. The CDR3 DNA sequence: TGTGCCAGCAGTGAACAGGCTAGCGGGCTTAGCTCCTACAATGAGCAGTTCTTC. It encodes CASSEQASGLSSYNEQFF.

The chain is built from TRBV28 and TRBJ1-2; TRBD1 is a possible D gene (5 bases). V shed 5 bases and J shed 4 bases, with 14 bases lying between them. The CDR3 sequence is 14 residues long. Germline CDR1 and CDR2: MDHEN and SYDVKM. CDR3 nucleotides: TGTGCCAGCAGTCTCGGGATGGGACCCTATGGCTACACCTTC. Protein product: CASSLGMGPYGYTF.

This clone was counted only a few times. The V call is TRBV28, the J call TRBJ2-7, with TRBD2 matching over 11 bases. The V gene's germline CDR1 is MDHEN and CDR2 SYDVKM. This CDR3 comprises 15 residues. V lost 3 bases and J lost 2; bases outside the gene matches: 3. CDR3 amino acids: CASSLGSGGAYEQYF. CDR3 DNA: TGTGCCAGCAGTTTGGGTAGCGGGGGGGCCTACGAGCAGTACTTC.

V and J are TRBV15 and TRBJ1-2; tentative D call: TRBD1 (6 bases). Deletions cut 0 bases from V and 7 bases from J, with 15 bases between. This CDR3 region has 15 residues. Germline CDR1 reads LNHNV; CDR2 reads YYDKDF (reference sequence). Here the CDR3 DNA reads TGTGCCACCAGCAGAGAAACTGACAGGCTCGGTGGCTACACCTTC. It translates to CATSRETDRLGGYTF.

This chain uses TRBV4-2 with TRBJ1-2; D is unresolved. This CDR3 spans 14 amino acids. V lost 1 base and J lost 2, with 8 bases in between. In germline, CDR1 is LGHNA, CDR2 YNFKEQ. CDR3: CASSQVTENYGYTF. The CDR3 nucleotides read TGTGCCAGCAGCCAAGTAACAGAGAACTATGGCTACACCTTC.

V usage is TRBV20-1 and J usage is TRBJ2-7; D uncertain. Germline V gene sequence: CDR1 DFQATT, CDR2 SNEGSKA (reference sequence). The ends were cut back, 5 bases at V and 2 bases at J, with 10 bases in the middle. This CDR3 has 12 residues. CDR3 amino acids: CSASTVTYEQYF. CDR3 DNA sequence: TGCAGTGCTTCGACGGTTACCTACGAGCAGTACTTC.

This chain joins TRBV18 and TRBJ2-2; tentative D call: TRBD1 (5 bases). Germline CDR1 KGHSH, CDR2 LQKENI. The CDR3 covers 16 residues. Trimming took 0 bases from V and 5 from J, leaving 13 bases between them. CDR3: CASSPPGQGGTGELFF. CDR3 DNA sequence: TGTGCCAGCTCACCACCCGGGCAGGGCGGAACCGGGGAGCTGTTTTTT. Supplemented by reference TRBV18 and TRBJ2-2, the full variable domain reads NAGVMQNPRHLVRRRGQEARLRCSPMKGHSHVYWYRQLPEEGLKFMVYLQKENIIDESGMPKERFSAEFPKEGPSILRIQQVVRGDSAAYFCASSPPGQGGTGELFFGEGSRLTVL.

This chain joins TRBV4-3 and TRBJ2-2, with TRBD1 identical over 7 bases. This CDR3 is 18 amino acids long. The V gene end was trimmed by 0 bases and the J gene end by 6 bases; junction bases not matched to a gene: 13. CDR1 and CDR2 (germline): LGHNA, YSLEER. The DNA of the CDR3 is TGCGCCAGCAGCCAAGACCCGGAACAGGGGAATGTAGCCGGGGAGCTGTTTTTT. Its translation is CASSQDPEQGNVAGELFF.

In its sample, this clone was seen a few times. CDR3 protein: CASSSHSSGNYGYTF. CDR3 DNA: TGTGCCAGCAGTTCCCACTCGTCCGGGAACTATGGCTACACCTTC. The V call is TRBV6-1, the J call TRBJ1-2, with D hard to call. There are 15 residues in the CDR3. V was pared by 5 bases and J by 2 bases, with 15 bases between. CDR1 and CDR2 (germline): MNHNS, SASEGT.

The chain carries TRBV25-1 and TRBJ2-7; 7 bases fit TRBD1. The V segment lost 5 bases and the J segment 5 bases; nucleotides outside the gene matches: 12. CDR3 size: 15 residues. Germline loops: CDR1 MGHDK, CDR2 SYGVNS. CDR3 residues: CASSRGTAYLDEQYF. CDR3 nucleotides: TGTGCCAGCAGTAGGGGGACAGCCTATTTGGACGAGCAGTACTTC.

This clone was counted only a few times. The chain recombines TRBV6-1 with TRBJ1-6; 7 bases map to TRBD1. V shed 0 bases, J shed 7 bases, and the junction held 12 bases outside the gene matches. The CDR3 runs 18 residues. From germline, CDR1 is MNHNS and CDR2 SASEGT. DNA for the CDR3: TGTGCCAGCAGTGAAGCGAGGGGGCGAGGGGAATTAAATTCACCCCTCCACTTT. Protein: CASSEARGRGELNSPLHF.

The chain has TRBV20-1 and TRBJ2-7; D perhaps matches TRBD1 (5 bases). There are 14 residues in the CDR3. Germline-derived CDR1 and CDR2 are DFQATT and SNEGSKA (reference sequence). Trimming removed 4 bases at V and 2 bases at J, with 15 bases between. CDR3 in DNA: TGCAGTGCTAAGGCGGCCAGGGCGACCTACGAGCAGTACTTC. It encodes CSAKAARATYEQYF.

V is TRBV5-1 and J is TRBJ2-1; no reliable D call. Germline CDR1 is SGHRS and CDR2 is YFSETQ. V lost 4 bases to trimming and J lost 0 bases, with 11 bases between them. This CDR3 comprises 15 residues. This CDR3 reads CASSPLTSSYNEQFF. The CDR3 nucleotides are TGCGCCAGCAGCCCTCTAACGAGCTCCTACAATGAGCAGTTCTTC. Using reference TRBV5-1 and TRBJ2-1 for the parts outside the CDR3, the full variable domain is KAGVTQTPRYLIKTRGQQVTLSCSPISGHRSVSWYQQTPGQGLQFLFEYFSETQRNKGNFPGRFSGRQFSNSRSEMNVSTLELGDSALYLCASSPLTSSYNEQFFGPGTRLTVL.

This clone was seen many times. The chain employs TRBV12-3 or TRBV12-4 and TRBJ2-1; 7 bases fit TRBD1. After removal of 6 bases from V and 7 bases from J, the junction contained 12 bases not matched to a gene. The CDR3 covers 15 residues. The CDR3 spells CASSTTGEYGNEQFF. As DNA, the CDR3 is TGTGCCAGCAGCACCACAGGGGAGTATGGGAATGAGCAGTTCTTC.

The genes are TRBV28 and TRBJ2-5; TRBD1 matches 7 bases. CDR1 is MDHEN and CDR2 is SYDVKM in the germline V gene. V trimming: 6 bases; J trimming: 5 bases; junction bases outside the gene matches: 12. The CDR3 sequence is 15 residues long. CDR3 sequence: CASRLPQGVGETQYF. The CDR3 nucleotides read TGTGCCAGCAGGCTACCCCAGGGGGTCGGGGAGACCCAGTACTTC.

The chain employs TRBV6-2 or TRBV6-3 and TRBJ2-2; D may correspond to TRBD1 or TRBD2 (5 bases each). Trimming stripped 1 base from V and 5 bases from J, with 8 bases between. The germline CDR1 and CDR2 sequences are MNHEY and SVGEGT. This CDR3 spans 14 amino acids. The chain's CDR3 is CASSYLGRTGELFF. DNA of the CDR3: TGTGCCAGCAGTTACTTGGGACGTACCGGGGAGCTGTTTTTT.

This clone was found a few times. The chain carries TRBV7-2 and TRBJ1-5; 9 positions agree with TRBD1. V shed 0 bases and J 6 bases; nucleotides not matched to a gene: 0. This CDR3 is 14 amino acids long. Germline-derived CDR1 and CDR2 are SGHTA and FQGNSA. The CDR3 loop reads CASSLATGGQPQHF. DNA for the CDR3: TGTGCCAGCAGCTTAGCGACAGGGGGTCAGCCCCAGCATTTT.

The chain couples TRBV11-2 to TRBJ1-1, with D perhaps TRBD1 (6 bases). Germline CDR1 and CDR2: SGHAT and FQNNGV. V was cut by 5 bases and J by 0 bases, with 10 bases left in between. The CDR3 covers 14 residues. CDR3 region: CASSLTGMNTEAFF. The CDR3, as DNA: TGTGCCAGCAGCCTCACAGGGATGAACACTGAAGCTTTCTTT. The full variable domain, its missing parts supplied by reference TRBV11-2 and TRBJ1-1, is EAGVAQSPRYKIIEKRQSVAFWCNPISGHATLYWYQQILGQGPKLLIQFQNNGVVDDSQLPKDRFSAERLKGVDSTLKIQPAKLEDSAVYLCASSLTGMNTEAFFGQGTRLTVV.

The chain is built from TRBV11-3 and TRBJ2-1, with D perhaps being TRBD1 or TRBD2 (5 bases each). CDR1 is SGHNT and CDR2 is YENEEA in the germline V gene. Trimming pared 5 bases from V and 9 bases from J, leaving 11 bases between. The CDR3 covers 12 residues. The CDR3 region is CASSKGPSEQFF. The DNA of the CDR3 is TGTGCCAGCAGCAAGGGACCCAGTGAGCAGTTCTTC. Drawing the rest from reference TRBV11-3 and TRBJ2-1, the complete variable domain is EAGVVQSPRYKIIEKKQPVAFWCNPISGHNTLYWYLQNLGQGPELLIRYENEEAVDDSQLPKDRFSAERLKGVDSTLKIQPAELGDSAVYLCASSKGPSEQFFGPGTRLTVL.